This T cell receptor beta chain was sequenced in a study of chemoradiotherapy in HPV16-positive cancers. Study as a whole: Candidate HPV-specific T-cell clones and common TCR motifs came from functional assays in a couple of HPV16-positive patients.

The method was immunoSEQ multiplex PCR; TCRdb's version includes in-frame clones alone and lacks a portion of them. Among roughly 12,000 clones listed, around 86% were seen once. The CDR3 runs 13 residues. The germline gives CDR1 SGHTA, CDR2 FQGNSA. V dropped 5 bases and J dropped 7 bases, with 11 bases sitting between them. The sequenced sample was blood, obtained from a patient who underwent chemoradiotherapy. The sequence was collected from a human donor with HPV-associated anogenital cancer. The rearrangement links TRBV7-2 to TRBJ1-4; maybe TRBD1 (6 bases). CDR3 in amino acids: CASSGKTGEKLFF. CDR3 DNA: TGTGCCAGCAGCGGAAAGACAGGTGAAAAACTGTTTTTT.